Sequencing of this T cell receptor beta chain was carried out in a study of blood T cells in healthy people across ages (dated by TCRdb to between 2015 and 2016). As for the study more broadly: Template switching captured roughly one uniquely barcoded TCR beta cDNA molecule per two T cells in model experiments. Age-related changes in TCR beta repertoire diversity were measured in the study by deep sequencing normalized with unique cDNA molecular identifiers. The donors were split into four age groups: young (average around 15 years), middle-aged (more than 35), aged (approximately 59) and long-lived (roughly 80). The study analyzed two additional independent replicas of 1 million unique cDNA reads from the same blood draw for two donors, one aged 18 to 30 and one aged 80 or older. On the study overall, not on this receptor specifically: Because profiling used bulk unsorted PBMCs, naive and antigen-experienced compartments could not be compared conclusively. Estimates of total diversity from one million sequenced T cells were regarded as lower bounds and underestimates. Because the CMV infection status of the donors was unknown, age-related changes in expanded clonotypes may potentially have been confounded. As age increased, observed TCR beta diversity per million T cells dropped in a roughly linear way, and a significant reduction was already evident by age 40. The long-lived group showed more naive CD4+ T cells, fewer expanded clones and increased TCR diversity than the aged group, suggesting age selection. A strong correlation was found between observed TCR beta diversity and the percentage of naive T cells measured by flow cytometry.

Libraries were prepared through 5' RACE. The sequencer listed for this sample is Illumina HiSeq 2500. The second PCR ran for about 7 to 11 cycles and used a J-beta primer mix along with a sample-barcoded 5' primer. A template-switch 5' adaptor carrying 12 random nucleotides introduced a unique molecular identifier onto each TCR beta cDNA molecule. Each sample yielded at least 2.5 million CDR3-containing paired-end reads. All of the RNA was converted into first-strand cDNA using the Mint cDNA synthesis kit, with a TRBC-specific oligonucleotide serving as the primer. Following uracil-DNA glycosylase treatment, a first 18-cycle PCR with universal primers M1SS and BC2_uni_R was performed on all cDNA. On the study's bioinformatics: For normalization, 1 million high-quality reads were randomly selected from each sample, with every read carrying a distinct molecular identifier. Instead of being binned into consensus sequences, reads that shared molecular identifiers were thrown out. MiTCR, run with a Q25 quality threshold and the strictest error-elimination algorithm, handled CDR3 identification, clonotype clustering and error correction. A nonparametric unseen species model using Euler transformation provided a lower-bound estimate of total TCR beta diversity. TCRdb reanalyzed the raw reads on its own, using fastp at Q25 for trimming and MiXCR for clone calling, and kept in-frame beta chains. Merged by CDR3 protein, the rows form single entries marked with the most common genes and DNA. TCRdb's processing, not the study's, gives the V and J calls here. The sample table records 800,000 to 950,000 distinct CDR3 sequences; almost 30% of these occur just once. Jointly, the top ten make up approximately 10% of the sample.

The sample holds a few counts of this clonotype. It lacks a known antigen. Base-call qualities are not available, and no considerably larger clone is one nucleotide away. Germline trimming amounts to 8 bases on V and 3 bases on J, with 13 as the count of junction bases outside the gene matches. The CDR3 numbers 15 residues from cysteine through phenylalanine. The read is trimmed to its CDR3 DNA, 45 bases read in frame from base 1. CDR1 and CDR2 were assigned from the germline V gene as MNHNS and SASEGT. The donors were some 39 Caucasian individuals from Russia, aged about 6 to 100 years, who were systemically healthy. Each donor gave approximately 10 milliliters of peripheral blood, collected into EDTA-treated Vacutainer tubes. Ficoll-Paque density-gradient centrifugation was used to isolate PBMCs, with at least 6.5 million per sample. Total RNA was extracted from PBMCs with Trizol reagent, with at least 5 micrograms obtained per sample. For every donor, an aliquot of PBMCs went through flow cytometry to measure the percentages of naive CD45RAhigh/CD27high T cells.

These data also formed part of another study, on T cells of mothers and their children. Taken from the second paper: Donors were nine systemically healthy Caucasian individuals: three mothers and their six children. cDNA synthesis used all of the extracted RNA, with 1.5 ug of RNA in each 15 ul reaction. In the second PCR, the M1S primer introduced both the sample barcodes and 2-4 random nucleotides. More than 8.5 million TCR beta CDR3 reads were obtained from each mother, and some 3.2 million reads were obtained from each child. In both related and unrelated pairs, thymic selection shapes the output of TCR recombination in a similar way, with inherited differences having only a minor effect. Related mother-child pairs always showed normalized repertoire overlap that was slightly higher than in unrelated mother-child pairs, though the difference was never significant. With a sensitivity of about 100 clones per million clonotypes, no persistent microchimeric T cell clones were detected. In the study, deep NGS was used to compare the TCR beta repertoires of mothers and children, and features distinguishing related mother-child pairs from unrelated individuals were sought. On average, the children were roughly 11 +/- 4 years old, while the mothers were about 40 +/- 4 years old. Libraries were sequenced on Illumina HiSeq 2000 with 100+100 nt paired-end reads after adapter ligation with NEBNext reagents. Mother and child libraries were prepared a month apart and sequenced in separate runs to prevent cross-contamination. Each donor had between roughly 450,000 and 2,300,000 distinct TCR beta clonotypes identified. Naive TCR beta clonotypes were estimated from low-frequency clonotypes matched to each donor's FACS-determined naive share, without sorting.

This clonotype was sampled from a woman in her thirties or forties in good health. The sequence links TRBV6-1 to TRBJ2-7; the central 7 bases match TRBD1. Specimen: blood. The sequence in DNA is TGTGCCAGCTCCCCTGGTAGGGGGCAAGGCTACGAGCAGTACTTC. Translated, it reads CASSPGRGQGYEQYF.